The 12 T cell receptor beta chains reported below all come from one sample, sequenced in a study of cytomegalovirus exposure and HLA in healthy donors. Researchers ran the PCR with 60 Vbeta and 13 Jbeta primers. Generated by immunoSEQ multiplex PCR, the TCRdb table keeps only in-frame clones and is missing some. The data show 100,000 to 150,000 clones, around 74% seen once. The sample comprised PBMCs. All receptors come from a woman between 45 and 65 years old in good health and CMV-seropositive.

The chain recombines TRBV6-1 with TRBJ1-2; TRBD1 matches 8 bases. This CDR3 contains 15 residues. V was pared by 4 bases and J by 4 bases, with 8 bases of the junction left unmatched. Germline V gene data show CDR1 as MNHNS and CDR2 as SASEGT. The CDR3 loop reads CASSGRDRRTYGYTF. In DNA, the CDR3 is TGTGCCAGCAGTGGGAGGGACAGGAGAACCTATGGCTACACCTTC.

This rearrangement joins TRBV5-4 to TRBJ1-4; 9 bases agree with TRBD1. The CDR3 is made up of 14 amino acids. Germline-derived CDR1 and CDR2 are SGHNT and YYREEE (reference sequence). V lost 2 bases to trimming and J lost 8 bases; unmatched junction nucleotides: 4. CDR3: CASSLNRGQEKLFF. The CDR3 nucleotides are TGTGCCAGCAGCTTAAACAGGGGGCAGGAAAAACTGTTTTTT.

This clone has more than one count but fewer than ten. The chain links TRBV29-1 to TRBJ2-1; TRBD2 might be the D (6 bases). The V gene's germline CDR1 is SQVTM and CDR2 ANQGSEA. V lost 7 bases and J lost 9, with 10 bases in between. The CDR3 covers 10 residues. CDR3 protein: CSGKGGEQFF. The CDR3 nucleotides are TGCAGCGGTAAGGGAGGTGAGCAGTTCTTC.

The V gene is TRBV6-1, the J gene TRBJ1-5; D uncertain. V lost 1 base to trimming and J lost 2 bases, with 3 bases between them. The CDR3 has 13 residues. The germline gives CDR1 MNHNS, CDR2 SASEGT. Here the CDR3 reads CASSEGGNQPQHF. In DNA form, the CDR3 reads TGTGCCAGCAGTGAAGGAGGCAATCAGCCCCAGCATTTT.

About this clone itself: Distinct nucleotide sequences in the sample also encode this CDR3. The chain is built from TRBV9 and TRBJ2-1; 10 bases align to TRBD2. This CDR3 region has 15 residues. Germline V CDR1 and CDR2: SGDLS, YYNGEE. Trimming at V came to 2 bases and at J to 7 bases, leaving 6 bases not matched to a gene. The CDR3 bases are TGTGCCAGCAGCGTTAGCGGGGGGCCACGGAATGAGCAGTTCTTC. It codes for CASSVSGGPRNEQFF.

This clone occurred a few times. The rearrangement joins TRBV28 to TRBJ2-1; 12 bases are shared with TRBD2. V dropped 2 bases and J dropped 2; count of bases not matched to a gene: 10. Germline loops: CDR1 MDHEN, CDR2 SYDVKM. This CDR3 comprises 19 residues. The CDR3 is CASSLLASGGAGTYNEQFF. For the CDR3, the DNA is TGTGCCAGCAGTTTACTGGCTAGCGGGGGGGCCGGGACCTACAATGAGCAGTTCTTC.

CDR3 in DNA: TGTGCCAGCAGCCCGGACAGGGGATTCTACGAGCAGTACTTC. This codes for CASSPDRGFYEQYF. The rearrangement uses TRBV14 and TRBJ2-7; 9 bases map to TRBD1. Looked up from germline, CDR1 is SGHDN and CDR2 is FVKESK. The CDR3 has 14 residues. J was trimmed by 3 bases and V by 4 bases; bases with no gene match: 4.

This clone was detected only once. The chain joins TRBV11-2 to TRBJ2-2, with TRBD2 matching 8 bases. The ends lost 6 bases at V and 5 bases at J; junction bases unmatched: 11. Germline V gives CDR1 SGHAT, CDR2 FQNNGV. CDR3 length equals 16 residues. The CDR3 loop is CASRWTSIALTGELFF. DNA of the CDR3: TGTGCCAGCAGATGGACTAGCATCGCTCTTACCGGGGAGCTGTTTTTT.

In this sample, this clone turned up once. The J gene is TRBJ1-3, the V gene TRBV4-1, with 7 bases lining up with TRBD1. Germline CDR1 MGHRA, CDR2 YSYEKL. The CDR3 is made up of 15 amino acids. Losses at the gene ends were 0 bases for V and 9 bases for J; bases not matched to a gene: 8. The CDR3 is CASSQEDRERSTIYF. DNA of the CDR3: TGCGCCAGCAGCCAAGAAGACAGGGAAAGAAGCACCATATATTTT.

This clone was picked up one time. Here the CDR3 reads CASSYRDRSAGELFF. The CDR3 region has the DNA TGTGCCAGCAGTTACCGGGATAGGAGCGCCGGGGAGCTGTTTTTT. V usage is TRBV6-5 and J usage is TRBJ2-2; D may be TRBD2 (5 bases). The CDR3 runs to 15 residues. Germline V CDR1 and CDR2: MNHEY, SVGAGI. Trimming shortened V by 2 bases and J by 6 bases, and 13 bases separated the two germline ends.

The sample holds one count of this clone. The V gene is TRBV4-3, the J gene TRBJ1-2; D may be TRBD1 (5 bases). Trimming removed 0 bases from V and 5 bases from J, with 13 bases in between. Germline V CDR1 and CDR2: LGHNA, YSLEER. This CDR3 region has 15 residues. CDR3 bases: TGCGCCAGCAGCCAAGATTCACAGGTTCCTTATGGCTACACCTTC. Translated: CASSQDSQVPYGYTF.

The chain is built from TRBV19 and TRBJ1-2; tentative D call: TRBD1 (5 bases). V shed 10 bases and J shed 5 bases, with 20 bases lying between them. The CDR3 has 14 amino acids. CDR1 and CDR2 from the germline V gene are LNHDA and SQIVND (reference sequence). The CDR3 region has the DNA TGTGCCACCGCCCGAGTGGAGGGGCTTTATGGCTACACCTTC. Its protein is CATARVEGLYGYTF.